This T cell receptor beta chain was observed in a study of blood T cells in healthy people across ages. Regarding the study as a whole: Researchers deemed the diversity estimates from one million T cells underestimates. With age, beta diversity per million T cells declined roughly linearly, significantly by approximately 40.

This clonotype came up many times. As yet, its antigen is unknown. A second roughly 7 to 11 cycle PCR used barcoded and J-beta primers. The study obtained at least 2.5 million CDR3-containing paired-end reads from every sample. Each CDR3 protein gets one entry after TCRdb re-called the 5' RACE reads with MiXCR. The sample lists 780,000 or so distinct CDR3 sequences; 45% to 70% were seen once. Aged about 6 to 100, donors were systemically healthy Caucasians from Russia. The sequenced sample was blood. The TCR sequence derives from a man aged 35 to 55 in good health.

The CDR3 nucleotides are TGTGCCAGCAGCGGAATGAATACTATCTCCTACAATGAGCAGTTCTTC. Translated: CASSGMNTISYNEQFF. The V call is TRBV7-9, the J call TRBJ2-1; D gene unclear. V gave up 5 bases and J gave up 0 bases, with 14 bases separating them. CDR3 length equals 16 residues. Germline-derived CDR1 and CDR2 are SEHNR and FQNEAQ (reference sequence).